The clone carrying this TCR beta chain was counted many times. Its antigen is not identified. This specimen belongs to a study of identical twins. Study-wide findings and caveats: Cord blood beta clonotypes that were abundant carried fewer insertions, and memory repertoires showed no such trend. Twins shared beta out-of-frame sequences in excess, but this excess was weaker. It was possible that invariant MAIT and iNKT cells partly confounded the zero-insertion analyses.

Germline CDR1 reads ENHRY; CDR2 reads SYGVKD. The CDR3 is 12 amino acids. V was cut by 5 bases and J by 4 bases, with 9 bases left in between. Template switching (which added a universal primer site) was used, and cDNA carried unique molecular identifiers. TCRdb re-called the 5' RACE reads with MiXCR, one entry per CDR3 protein. The sample shows about 690,000 distinct CDR3 sequences, 5.5% to 6.5% of them seen only once. The source material was naive T cells sorted from blood. This TCR was recovered from a man younger than 35 in good health. The V and J genes are TRBV10-3 and TRBJ2-7, with unresolved D. CDR3 nucleotides: TGTGCCATCAGTATTCAACGATACGAGCAGTACTTC. Protein product: CAISIQRYEQYF.